This T cell receptor beta chain was observed in a study of OX40 agonist ivuxolimab in advanced cancers. Overall study context: Prior therapy, whether anti-PD-1, anti-PD-L1 or anti-CTLA-4, was allowed, and less than 45% had some. Study-level findings and limits: Average numbers of expanded clones were greater in CD8+ T cells than in CD4+.

V shed 10 bases and J shed 3 bases, with 12 bases lying between them. CDR1 is MNHNS, CDR2 SASEGT, per germline. The CDR3 totals 13 residues. For this clone: Its antigen is currently unknown.

The table came from immunoSEQ multiplex PCR; TCRdb's copy has only in-frame clones and leaves some out. The sample lists around 31,000 clones, around 81% occurring once. The rearrangement links TRBV6-1 to TRBJ2-2; D might be TRBD2 (6 bases). The sample consisted of CD4+ or CD8+ T cells sorted from blood, taken in a trial of the OX40 agonist ivuxolimab. The TCR sequence derives from an adult with an advanced solid tumor such as melanoma, head and neck, liver or kidney cancer. This CDR3 reads CATSEGYTGELFF. The CDR3, as DNA: TGTGCCACGTCGGAGGGGTACACCGGGGAGCTGTTTTTT.